Below, 32 T cell receptor beta chains from the same sample are listed, as sequenced in a study of CD8 T cells in Susac syndrome. Random hexamers served to reverse transcribe about 0.45 to 1 ug RNA. TCRdb re-called the immunoSEQ multiplex PCR reads with MiXCR, one entry per CDR3 protein. The sample has approximately 190,000 distinct CDR3 sequences, about 95% seen once; the top ten hold 0.093%. The sequenced material came from CD4+ T cells from PBMCs. These receptors came from a human donor with multiple sclerosis.

V gene TRBV24-1 combines with J gene TRBJ2-5; TRBD1 matches at 8 bases. This CDR3 region has 15 residues. With V trimmed by 3 bases and J by 5 bases, 7 bases remained unmatched. Germline lookup yields CDR1 KGHDR and CDR2 SFDVKD. The CDR3 DNA is TGTGCCACCAGTGATGCGACAGGGGCAGGGGAGACCCAGTACTTC. This sequence encodes CATSDATGAGETQYF.

V gene TRBV11-2 combines with J gene TRBJ2-3, with 8 bases aligning to TRBD1. With V trimmed by 5 bases and J by 3 bases, 4 bases remained unmatched. The CDR3 length is 14 residues. Germline V gives CDR1 SGHAT, CDR2 FQNNGV. The CDR3 region is CASSMGQATDTQYF. The CDR3 nucleotides read TGTGCCAGCAGCATGGGACAGGCAACAGATACGCAGTATTTT.

CDR3 region: CASSFYRDGNEQFF. CDR3 DNA sequence: TGTGCCAGCAGCTTCTACCGGGACGGCAATGAGCAGTTCTTC. The J gene is TRBJ2-1, the V gene TRBV7-9; D could derive from TRBD1 or TRBD2 (5 bases each). Germline assignment: CDR1 SEHNR and CDR2 FQNEAQ (reference sequence). CDR3 length: 14 residues. The V end was cut by 3 bases, the J end by 6 bases, with 12 bases between.

This clonotype was observed a handful of times. The V and J genes are TRBV27 and TRBJ1-6; weak D call: TRBD1 (5 bases). The CDR3 totals 14 residues. The V end lost 5 bases, the J end lost 7 bases, and 12 bases lay between the germline ends. CDR1 is MNHEY, CDR2 SMNVEV, per germline (reference sequence). CDR3 coding DNA: TGTGCCAGCAGTCCTGACAGCAGGAATTCACCCCTCCACTTT. Its translation is CASSPDSRNSPLHF.

The chain combines TRBV29-1 with TRBJ2-3; no clear D. The CDR3 spans 12 residues. Trimming took off 1 base at V and 9 bases at J, with 11 bases between the two ends. From germline, CDR1 is SQVTM and CDR2 ANQGSEA. The CDR3 is CSVEVGVSTQYF. Written as DNA, the CDR3 is TGCAGCGTTGAAGTGGGCGTATCGACGCAGTATTTT.

CDR3 sequence reads: CASAGVRFSYNEQFF. CDR3 DNA: TGTGCCAGCGCAGGGGTGAGGTTTTCCTACAATGAGCAGTTCTTC. The chain links TRBV7-9 to TRBJ2-1; maybe TRBD1 (6 bases). This CDR3 contains 15 residues. With 8 bases removed from V and 1 base from J, the gap between germline ends came to 15 bases. Germline V CDR1 and CDR2: SEHNR, FQNEAQ (reference sequence).

The chain links TRBV5-6 to TRBJ2-5; D gene unclear. This CDR3 comprises 14 residues. Trimming removed 0 bases from V and 5 bases from J, with 11 bases in between. Germline assignment: CDR1 SGHDT and CDR2 YYEEEE. CDR3 DNA: TGTGCCAGCAGCTTGGGTCAGCTAGGGGAGACCCAGTACTTC. Its translation is CASSLGQLGETQYF.

The DNA for the CDR3 is TGCGCCAGCAGTCAATCCACTGTGGGCAGGGCTCCAGATACGCAGTATTTT. Amino acids: CASSQSTVGRAPDTQYF. The chain couples TRBV23-1 to TRBJ2-3, with D perhaps matching TRBD1 (5 bases). TRBV23-1 is an ORF, with its function uncertain. Trimming pared 0 bases from V and 4 bases from J, leaving 17 bases between. The CDR3 runs 17 residues.

The V call is TRBV7-6, the J call TRBJ2-1; D is perhaps TRBD1 or TRBD2 (5 bases each). Germline V gene sequence: CDR1 SGHVS, CDR2 FNYEAQ. The length of the CDR3 is 12 residues. The V and J ends lost 3 bases and 11 bases respectively, with 11 bases between them. CDR3 in amino acids: CASSFERGQQFF. CDR3 coding DNA: TGTGCCAGCAGCTTCGAACGGGGCCAGCAGTTCTTC.

The V gene is TRBV20-1, the J gene TRBJ1-2, with TRBD1 as a possible D gene (6 bases). The V end lost 6 bases, the J end lost 6 bases, and 14 bases lay between the germline ends. The CDR3 totals 12 residues. Per the germline V gene, CDR1 is DFQATT and CDR2 is SNEGSKA (reference sequence). CDR3 protein: CSAEKGQNGYTF. The CDR3 DNA reads as TGCAGTGCGGAAAAGGGACAAAATGGCTACACCTTC.

V and J are TRBV12-3 or TRBV12-4 and TRBJ1-2; 8 nucleotides align to TRBD1. The CDR3 extends over 13 amino acids. V trimming: 6 bases; J trimming: 7 bases; junction bases outside the gene matches: 7. Written as DNA, the CDR3 is TGTGCCAGCAGCCCGGGACAGGCCCGTGGCTACACCTTC. Translation gives CASSPGQARGYTF.

For the CDR3, the DNA is TGCAGCGTTCTGGGGCAGGGGAATCAGCCCCAGCATTTT. The encoded protein is CSVLGQGNQPQHF. This rearrangement joins TRBV29-1 to TRBJ1-5, with a tentative D call TRBD1 (6 bases). There are 13 residues in the CDR3. With 5 bases removed from V and 4 bases from J, the gap between germline ends came to 12 bases. In germline, CDR1 is SQVTM, CDR2 ANQGSEA.

This clonotype was seen just once. The chain employs TRBV19 and TRBJ1-6; 8 bases are shared with TRBD1. The J segment lost 10 bases and the V segment lost 6 bases, leaving 5 bases of the junction unmatched. The CDR3 covers 13 residues. Germline V gene lookup returns CDR1 LNHDA and CDR2 SQIVND (reference sequence). CDR3 sequence: CASSTGGASPLHF. For the CDR3, the DNA is TGTGCCAGTAGCACAGGGGGGGCCTCACCCCTCCACTTT.

This clonotype was seen more than once but under ten times. The gene calls are TRBV12-3 or TRBV12-4 and TRBJ2-7; D is unresolved. The CDR3 totals 12 residues. The V and J ends lost 3 bases and 3 bases respectively, with 6 bases between them. The CDR3 DNA reads TGTGCCAGCAGTTTGATAGGCTACGAGCAGTACTTC. Translating it yields CASSLIGYEQYF.

This chain joins TRBV4-2 and TRBJ2-6; D uncertain. Per the germline V gene, CDR1 is LGHNA and CDR2 is YNFKEQ. Between the trimmed V and J ends, which lost 0 bases and 0 bases, there was a span of 6 bases. The CDR3 has 16 residues. The CDR3 nucleotides are TGTGCCAGCAGCCAAGATATGGCCTCTGGGGCCAACGTCCTGACTTTC. Its translation: CASSQDMASGANVLTF.

The rearrangement links TRBV5-6 to TRBJ2-1; TRBD2 aligns across 9 bases. The junction had 9 bases not matched to a gene; V was cut back by 4 bases and J by 4 bases. Germline V gene data show CDR1 as SGHDT and CDR2 as YYEEEE. The CDR3 covers 16 residues. The CDR3 nucleotides read TGTGCCAGCAGCATAGAACCTAGCGGGGTATACAATGAGCAGTTCTTC. It codes for CASSIEPSGVYNEQFF.

The CDR3 region is CATSRDPQGVYNEQFF. CDR3 bases: TGTGCCACCAGCAGAGATCCCCAGGGGGTATACAATGAGCAGTTCTTC. V usage is TRBV15 and J usage is TRBJ2-1; 7 bases match TRBD1. The CDR3 totals 16 residues. Germline V lookup: CDR1 LNHNV, CDR2 YYDKDF (reference sequence). V dropped 0 bases and J dropped 4; count of bases not matched to a gene: 6.

This chain uses TRBV20-1 with TRBJ2-7; D gene uncertain. This CDR3 is built from 14 residues. V was shortened by 1 base and J by 3 bases, with 13 bases between the two germline ends. CDR1 DFQATT and CDR2 SNEGSKA come from the germline V gene (reference sequence). This CDR3 is CSARGVAGSYEQYF. CDR3 sequence (DNA): TGCAGTGCTAGAGGGGTAGCAGGTAGCTACGAGCAGTACTTC.

This chain uses TRBV3-1 with TRBJ2-7; D remains ambiguous. Trimming removed 1 base at V and 5 bases at J, with 3 bases between. Germline CDR1 is LGHDT and CDR2 is YNNKEL (reference sequence). CDR3 length: 11 residues. The CDR3 loop is CASSQGHEQYF. CDR3 DNA sequence: TGTGCCAGCAGCCAAGGGCACGAGCAGTACTTC.

The chain recombines TRBV11-2 with TRBJ1-2; 10 nucleotides line up with TRBD1. The junction had 1 base not matched to a gene; V was cut back by 3 bases and J by 6 bases. This CDR3 is 13 amino acids long. Germline CDR1 and CDR2: SGHAT and FQNNGV. The CDR3 sequence is CASSFDRGHGYTF. The CDR3 nucleotides read TGTGCCAGCAGCTTCGACAGGGGGCATGGCTACACCTTC.

The CDR3 sequence is CASSPPGGDGYTF. CDR3 sequence (DNA): TGTGCCAGCAGCCCCCCGGGGGGTGACGGCTACACCTTC. V and J are TRBV9 and TRBJ1-2; weak D call: TRBD1 (5 bases). The V gene lost 4 bases and the J gene lost 8 bases, with 15 bases spanning the gap. CDR1 is SGDLS, CDR2 YYNGEE, per germline. The CDR3 extends over 13 amino acids.

The count of this clonotype is one. This chain uses TRBV20-1 with TRBJ2-7; maybe TRBD2 (6 bases). V gave up 0 bases and J gave up 2 bases, with 17 bases separating them. The CDR3 consists of 16 residues. Germline CDR1 reads DFQATT; CDR2 reads SNEGSKA (reference sequence). The CDR3 loop reads CSARDPNGGATYEQYF. The CDR3 DNA sequence: TGCAGTGCTAGAGATCCCAACGGGGGTGCGACCTACGAGCAGTACTTC.

The chain is built from TRBV15 and TRBJ1-1; no reliable D call. CDR1 and CDR2 (germline): LNHNV, YYDKDF (reference sequence). V was clipped by 0 bases and J by 10 bases, with 12 bases between them. There are 13 residues in the CDR3. CDR3 in amino acids: CATSRDSRRPAFF. CDR3 bases: TGTGCCACCAGCAGAGATTCTCGCAGGCCAGCTTTCTTT. Together with reference TRBV15 and TRBJ1-1, the CDR3 gives the full variable domain: DAMVIQNPRYQVTQFGKPVTLSCSQTLNHNVMYWYQQKSSQAPKLLFHYYDKDFNNEADTPDNFQSRRPNTSFCFLDIRSPGLGDTAMYLCATSRDSRRPAFFGQGTRLTVV.

The chain links TRBV7-9 to TRBJ1-5, with D possibly being TRBD1 (5 bases). V lost 5 bases, J lost 0 bases, and 23 bases lay in between. Germline V gives CDR1 SEHNR, CDR2 FQNEAQ (reference sequence). This CDR3 contains 19 residues. The CDR3 here is CASSQPRGTTATSNQPQHF. CDR3 nucleotide sequence: TGTGCCAGCAGCCAACCGCGGGGGACCACCGCCACTAGCAATCAGCCCCAGCATTTT.

This sequence joins TRBV30 and TRBJ2-1; the match to TRBD1 covers 8 bases. Germline lookup yields CDR1 GTSNPN and CDR2 SVGIG (reference sequence). CDR3 length equals 13 residues. The V and J ends lost 5 bases and 2 bases, in that order; junction bases with no gene match: 2. The CDR3 protein is CAWRRGPYNEQFF. In DNA form, the CDR3 reads TGTGCCTGGCGCAGGGGGCCCTACAATGAGCAGTTCTTC.

V and J are TRBV12-3 or TRBV12-4 and TRBJ1-2, with D possibly matching TRBD1 (5 bases). This CDR3 is 13 amino acids long. The V end lost 7 bases, the J end lost 3 bases, and 12 bases lay between the germline ends. The CDR3 DNA is TGTGCCAGCACCACGGCGGGGGACTATGGCTACACCTTC. Its translation is CASTTAGDYGYTF.

This chain links TRBV3-1 with TRBJ2-5, with unresolved D. Germline V CDR1 and CDR2: LGHDT, YNNKEL (reference sequence). CDR3 length equals 14 residues. V shed 4 bases and J shed 2 bases, with 11 bases lying between them. The CDR3 DNA reads TGTGCCAGCAGCCGTGGACCGATACAAGAGACCCAGTACTTC. It yields the protein CASSRGPIQETQYF.

The CDR3 region is CSVGQKISYEQYF. The CDR3 bases are TGCAGCGTTGGTCAGAAAATCTCCTACGAGCAGTACTTC. This rearrangement joins TRBV29-1 to TRBJ2-7; D is uncertain. Per germline, CDR1 SQVTM and CDR2 ANQGSEA. V dropped 4 bases and J dropped 0 bases, with 10 bases sitting between them. The CDR3 is 13 residues long.

The chain combines TRBV30 with TRBJ1-2; D is unclear. Per the germline V gene, CDR1 is GTSNPN and CDR2 is SVGIG (reference sequence). The germline V and J ends were trimmed by 0 bases and 4 bases, with 15 bases remaining between them. The CDR3 runs 15 residues. In nucleotides, the CDR3 is TGTGCCTGGAGTGTACGGCGGCAGGAGTTCTATGGCTACACCTTC. It codes for CAWSVRRQEFYGYTF. Looking up the rest from reference TRBV30 and TRBJ1-2 gives the full variable domain: SQTIHQWPATLVQPVGSPLSLECTVEGTSNPNLYWYRQAAGRGLQLLFYSVGIGQISSEVPQNLSASRPQDRQFILSSKKLLLSDSGFYLCAWSVRRQEFYGYTFGSGTRLTVV.

This clonotype has a handful of counts. The rearrangement links TRBV19 to TRBJ2-7, with 10 bases lining up with TRBD2. Germline V gene lookup returns CDR1 LNHDA and CDR2 SQIVND (reference sequence). V lost 4 bases to trimming and J lost 5 bases; unmatched junction nucleotides: 8. The CDR3 loop spans 15 amino acids. CDR3 DNA sequence: TGTGCCAGTAGTAGACTCTCAGGACTAGCGGACGAGCAGTACTTC. This gives the protein CASSRLSGLADEQYF.

The V gene is TRBV12-3 or TRBV12-4, the J gene TRBJ2-3, with D maybe TRBD2 (5 bases). V shed 6 bases and J shed 11 bases, with 18 bases lying between them. The CDR3 consists of 13 residues. The CDR3, as DNA: TGTGCCAGCAGCCCCTCGGAGGTCGCCATGCAGTATTTT. Its protein product is CASSPSEVAMQYF.

This chain joins TRBV30 and TRBJ1-2; 7 bases map to TRBD1. CDR3 length equals 13 residues. Trimming cost V 4 bases and J 4 bases; bases outside gene matches: 6. Germline V gene data show CDR1 as GTSNPN and CDR2 as SVGIG (reference sequence). The CDR3 protein is CAWNRDSIYGYTF. The CDR3 nucleotides read TGTGCCTGGAATCGGGACAGTATCTATGGCTACACCTTC.